This is a list of T cell receptor beta chains from one sample in a study of blood T cell repertoires in COVID-19. Data came from immunoSEQ multiplex PCR; TCRdb stores just in-frame clones and leaves some out. The sample lists 180,000 or so clones, around 88% occurring once. The sequenced sample was PBMCs or T cells enriched from blood (not recorded which). These receptors were taken from a woman aged 25 to 39 who had recovered from COVID-19. The CDR3 runs from the conserved cysteine through the conserved F or W. Each record gives: V gene, clone size, D gene, J gene, CDR3 protein, CDR3 DNA. D genes are given only for firm matches. A clone size is listed for some rows: how often the clone was seen (once, few, many), or a class if it is expanded.

>TRBV6-5|once|-|TRBJ2-1
CASSYGQDYNEQFF
TGTGCCAGCAGTTACGGGCAGGATTACAATGAGCAGTTCTTC
>TRBV2|-|-|TRBJ1-5
CASIREGNQPQHF
TGTGCCAGCATACGGGAGGGCAATCAGCCCCAGCATTTT
>TRBV30|-|-|TRBJ2-5
CAWSVSAVGGTQYF
TGTGCCTGGAGTGTCTCAGCGGTGGGGGGGACCCAGTACTTC
>TRBV3-1/TRBV3-2|-|TRBD2|TRBJ2-6
CATTLAVPSGANVLTF
TGTGCCACCACGCTAGCGGTTCCCTCTGGGGCCAACGTCCTGACTTTC
>TRBV6-5|-|-|TRBJ1-1
CASSGGAGTEAFF
TGTGCCAGCTCGGGGGGCGCAGGGACTGAAGCTTTCTTT
>TRBV28|-|TRBD1|TRBJ1-2
CASTDGTGGTYYGYTF
TGTGCCAGCACCGACGGGACAGGGGGCACATACTATGGCTACACCTTC
>TRBV5-6|-|TRBD1|TRBJ1-6
CASRRRGLDNSPLHF
TGTGCCAGCAGGCGGAGGGGGCTTGACAATTCACCCCTCCACTTT
>TRBV6-5|-|-|TRBJ2-7
CASSYSSGTYEQYF
TGTGCCAGCAGTTATTCCAGCGGAACCTACGAGCAGTACTTC
>TRBV5-1|-|-|TRBJ2-5
CASSLSRGETQYF
TGCGCCAGCAGCTTGTCACGGGGAGAGACCCAGTACTTC
>TRBV5-1|-|-|TRBJ2-7
CASSLRDYEQYF
TGCGCCAGCAGCTTGCGAGACTACGAGCAGTACTTC
>TRBV7-9|-|TRBD1|TRBJ2-5
CASSLATGQQETQYF
TGTGCCAGCAGCTTAGCGACAGGGCAGCAAGAGACCCAGTACTTC
>TRBV2|-|TRBD2|TRBJ2-3
CASIKSGREGTDTQYF
TGTGCCAGCATCAAAAGCGGGAGGGAGGGCACAGATACGCAGTATTTT
>TRBV2|-|-|TRBJ1-5
CASTLEEGSNQPQHF
TGTGCCAGCACCCTGGAGGAGGGAAGCAATCAGCCCCAGCATTTT
>TRBV11-2|-|-|TRBJ2-5
CASSFDYTEETQYF
TGTGCCAGCAGCTTTGACTACACCGAGGAGACCCAGTACTTC
>TRBV29-1|-|TRBD2|TRBJ2-1
CSLEGRETGEQFF
TGCAGCCTCGAGGGGCGGGAGACGGGTGAGCAGTTCTTC
>TRBV27|-|-|TRBJ1-5
CASSSSQGYSNQPQHF
TGTGCCAGCAGTTCATCCCAGGGTTATAGCAATCAGCCCCAGCATTTT
>TRBV7-9|once|TRBD2|TRBJ2-7
CASSATSVAYEQYF
TGTGCCAGCAGCGCAACTAGCGTAGCCTACGAGCAGTACTTC
>TRBV19|-|TRBD1|TRBJ2-2
CASRGQVSNTGELFF
TGTGCCAGTCGGGGACAGGTCTCGAACACCGGGGAGCTGTTTTTT
>TRBV15|few|TRBD1|TRBJ1-1
CATSRDLGTANTEAFF
TGTGCCACCAGCAGAGATCTCGGGACAGCGAACACTGAAGCTTTCTTT
>TRBV6-2/TRBV6-3|-|-|TRBJ2-1
CASSYILRYSYNEQFF
TGTGCCAGCAGTTATATCCTACGTTACTCCTACAATGAGCAGTTCTTC
>TRBV27|-|-|TRBJ1-2
CASSPFGGGDLDGYTF
TGTGCCAGCAGTCCTTTTGGCGGGGGGGATTTGGATGGCTACACCTTC
>TRBV15|-|-|TRBJ1-6
CATSRARDNGSPLHF
TGTGCCACCAGCAGGGCTAGGGACAATGGTTCACCCCTCCACTTT
>TRBV7-9|-|TRBD1|TRBJ2-7
CASSLEGTGAHEQYF
TGTGCCAGCAGCTTAGAGGGGACAGGGGCCCACGAGCAGTACTTC
>TRBV10-3|-|TRBD1|TRBJ2-7
CAIRSGTGDYEQYF
TGTGCCATCAGGTCTGGGACAGGGGACTACGAGCAGTACTTC
>TRBV3-1/TRBV3-2|-|TRBD1|TRBJ2-2
CASSRRDRGPTGELFF
TGTGCCAGCAGCCGCCGGGACAGGGGGCCCACCGGGGAGCTGTTTTTT
>TRBV28|-|TRBD1|TRBJ1-5
CASSGGQGASPYQPQHF
TGTGCCAGCAGCGGAGGACAGGGGGCAAGCCCCTATCAGCCCCAGCATTTT
>TRBV6-2/TRBV6-3|-|-|TRBJ2-2
CASSHTFRELFF
TGTGCCAGCAGCCACACATTCAGGGAGCTGTTTTTT
>TRBV4-1|-|-|TRBJ2-7
CASSHQMDIDSYEQYF
TGCGCCAGCAGCCACCAAATGGACATTGACTCCTACGAGCAGTACTTC
>TRBV29-1|-|TRBD1|TRBJ2-2
CSVGQGAGELFF
TGCAGCGTCGGACAGGGGGCCGGGGAGCTGTTTTTT
>TRBV6-1|-|-|TRBJ2-5
CASSETGRETQYF
TGTGCCAGCAGTGAAACAGGGCGAGAGACCCAGTACTTC
>TRBV28|-|-|TRBJ2-1
CASSLLDQTSYNEQFF
TGTGCCAGCAGTTTACTAGACCAGACCAGTTACAATGAGCAGTTCTTC
>TRBV5-6|once|-|TRBJ1-6
CASSLGPRSSYNSPLHF
TGTGCCAGCAGCTTGGGTCCCCGGAGCTCCTATAATTCACCCCTCCACTTT
>TRBV19|-|-|TRBJ2-1
CASSTRLGRDNEQFF
TGTGCCAGTAGTACAAGACTAGGGCGGGACAATGAGCAGTTCTTC
>TRBV7-6|-|-|TRBJ2-7
CASSLAGVDEQYF
TGTGCCAGCAGCTTAGCGGGAGTGGACGAGCAGTACTTC
>TRBV18|few|TRBD1|TRBJ2-7
CASSPLSGGSDEQYF
TGTGCCAGCTCACCATTATCAGGGGGCAGCGACGAGCAGTACTTC
>TRBV6-5|-|TRBD1|TRBJ2-7
CASSYQGASYEQYF
TGTGCCAGCAGTTATCAGGGGGCATCCTACGAGCAGTACTTC
>TRBV18|-|TRBD1|TRBJ1-4
CASSRSSGGLDEKLFF
TGTGCCAGCTCACGATCGTCAGGGGGTTTGGATGAAAAACTGTTTTTT
>TRBV13|-|TRBD1|TRBJ2-1
CASSLGETGYDNEQFF
TGTGCCAGCAGCTTAGGGGAGACAGGGTATGACAATGAGCAGTTCTTC
>TRBV28|-|-|TRBJ2-3
CASSFGDNTQYF
TGTGCCAGCAGTTTTGGGGACAATACGCAGTATTTT
>TRBV19|-|-|TRBJ2-7
CASSSDYQRLPRYEQYF
TGTGCCAGTAGTTCGGACTACCAACGACTACCACGCTACGAGCAGTACTTC
>TRBV5-1|-|-|TRBJ2-2
CASRGGNTGELFF
TGCGCCAGCAGGGGAGGGAACACCGGGGAGCTGTTTTTT
>TRBV9|-|TRBD2|TRBJ2-3
CASSVAVAGGNTDTQYF
TGTGCCAGCAGCGTAGCTGTAGCGGGTGGGAACACAGATACGCAGTATTTT
>TRBV6-2/TRBV6-3|few|TRBD2|TRBJ2-7
CASSRLAGGPSYEQYF
TGTGCCAGCAGTAGACTAGCGGGAGGCCCCTCCTACGAGCAGTACTTC
>TRBV28|-|TRBD2|TRBJ2-3
CASRNGLAGGSDTQYF
TGTGCCAGCCGAAACGGACTAGCGGGAGGGTCAGATACGCAGTATTTT
>TRBV5-4|-|-|TRBJ2-1
CASSLASSPYNEQFF
TGTGCCAGCAGCTTGGCCTCTAGTCCTTACAATGAGCAGTTCTTC
>TRBV6-5|-|-|TRBJ1-2
CASSYSKGEGYTF
TGTGCCAGCAGTTACTCGAAGGGGGAAGGCTACACCTTC
>TRBV7-2|once|TRBD2|TRBJ2-7
CASSLDLSSGYEQYF
TGTGCCAGCAGCTTAGATCTTTCTAGCGGCTACGAGCAGTACTTC
>TRBV5-5|-|TRBD1|TRBJ1-2
CASSGGQGADTFGYTF
TGTGCCAGCAGCGGGGGACAGGGGGCCGATACATTTGGCTACACCTTC